What follows are 7 T cell receptor beta chains derived from one specimen sequenced in a study of shared clonotypes between healthy human individuals. Naive CD8 cells lacked CD45RO, underwent positive selection for CCR7 and left out terminally differentiated effector memory CD45RA+ cells. The assay was immunoSEQ multiplex PCR, and TCRdb's table has in-frame clones only and misses some. The data show about 800,000 clones, 90% to 97% seen once. The material sequenced was naive CD8+ T cells sorted from blood. Receptors originate from a man aged 25-40 years in good health.

The chain has TRBV7-2 and TRBJ2-3; TRBD2 aligns across 12 bases. V shed 5 bases, J shed 3 bases, and the junction held 9 bases outside the gene matches. CDR3 length: 17 amino acids. Germline lookup yields CDR1 SGHTA and CDR2 FQGNSA. CDR3 protein: CASSILAGGPWTDTQYF. CDR3 sequence (DNA): TGTGCCAGCAGCATCCTAGCGGGAGGGCCATGGACAGATACGCAGTATTTT.

The genes are TRBV4-2 and TRBJ2-1; D is undetermined. Trimming shortened V by 3 bases and J by 5 bases, and 14 bases separated the two germline ends. This CDR3 has 15 amino acids. Germline CDR1 reads LGHNA; CDR2 reads YNFKEQ. CDR3 sequence: CASSQYISDHNEQFF. CDR3 sequence (DNA): TGTGCCAGCAGCCAGTACATTTCCGACCACAATGAGCAGTTCTTC.

This clone was observed a single time. The chain joins TRBV10-2 to TRBJ2-7; D not certain. Germline V CDR1 and CDR2: WSHSY, SAAADI. Between the trimmed V and J ends, which lost 0 bases and 7 bases, there was a span of 10 bases. CDR3 length equals 13 residues. The CDR3 protein is CASSESPGLEQYF. CDR3 DNA sequence: TGCGCCAGCAGTGAGTCTCCGGGCTTGGAGCAGTACTTC.

The CDR3 loop reads CASSTPLLATGELFF. CDR3 coding DNA: TGCGCCAGCAGCACACCATTACTAGCCACCGGGGAGCTGTTTTTT. The chain employs TRBV5-1 and TRBJ2-2, with a tentative D call TRBD2 (6 bases). V dropped 4 bases and J dropped 4 bases, with 14 bases sitting between them. This CDR3 has 15 amino acids. Germline values: CDR1 SGHRS, CDR2 YFSETQ.

The J gene is TRBJ2-5, the V gene TRBV28; D is unclear. CDR1 MDHEN and CDR2 SYDVKM come from the germline V gene. Trimming left V 4 bases short and J 1 base short, with 19 bases between. The CDR3 covers 17 residues. CDR3 bases: TGTGCCAGCAGTTCCGCGAACGAAATCCCCGCCCAAGAGACCCAGTACTTC. Translated: CASSSANEIPAQETQYF.

This clone came up once. This specimen includes other DNA sequences encoding the same CDR3. CDR3 DNA sequence: TGTGCCAGCAGCTTGGCCGGGACAGATACGCAGTATTTT. Residues: CASSLAGTDTQYF. The gene calls are TRBV5-6 and TRBJ2-3, with no clear D. CDR1 is SGHDT, CDR2 YYEEEE, per germline. Trimming cost V 0 bases and J 3 bases, with 5 bases left between them. The CDR3 consists of 13 residues.

The chain recombines TRBV6-1 with TRBJ2-5; D assignment may be TRBD1 or TRBD2 (6 bases each). Trimming removed 6 bases at V and 3 bases at J, with 11 bases between. Germline V gene sequence: CDR1 MNHNS, CDR2 SASEGT. The CDR3 is 13 residues long. The CDR3 DNA is TGTGCCAGCAGGTATAGGGGGGAAGAGACCCAGTACTTC. It codes for CASRYRGEETQYF.